This T cell receptor beta chain is drawn from a study of OX40 agonist ivuxolimab in advanced cancers. Study details: Three patients showed partial responses: one hepatocellular carcinoma and two cutaneous melanoma cases.

Using immunoSEQ multiplex PCR, the repertoire was profiled, and TCRdb retains in-frame clones only, with some absent. There are 55,000 to 80,000 clones in the sample; roughly 90% occur only once, and 0.62% lies in the top ten. With respect to this clone: The antigen remains unidentified.

Study-level findings and limits: Expanded peripheral T cells had an undetermined antigen specificity.

The clonotype comes from an adult with an advanced solid tumor such as melanoma, head and neck, liver or kidney cancer. The sample here was CD4+ or CD8+ T cells sorted from blood, taken in a trial of the OX40 agonist ivuxolimab.

CDR3 protein: CASSLGTAKAYEQYF. The CDR3 DNA is TGTGCCAGCAGCTTAGGGACAGCCAAGGCCTACGAGCAGTACTTC. The chain combines TRBV11-2 with TRBJ2-7; possible D gene TRBD1, 6 bases. V was cut by 1 base and J by 2 bases, with 12 bases left in between. This CDR3 comprises 15 residues. Germline CDR1 is SGHAT and CDR2 is FQNNGV. Drawing the rest from reference TRBV11-2 and TRBJ2-7, the complete variable domain is EAGVAQSPRYKIIEKRQSVAFWCNPISGHATLYWYQQILGQGPKLLIQFQNNGVVDDSQLPKDRFSAERLKGVDSTLKIQPAKLEDSAVYLCASSLGTAKAYEQYFGPGTRLTVT.